The 17 T cell receptor beta chains in this list originate from one sample, sequenced in a study of cytomegalovirus exposure and HLA in healthy donors. Amplification used 60 Vbeta primers and 13 Jbeta primers. The method was immunoSEQ multiplex PCR; TCRdb's version includes in-frame clones alone and lacks a portion of them. The table includes about 120,000 clones, about 78% detected once. Input material: PBMCs. These TCRs come from a middle-aged woman in good health and CMV-seropositive.

In the case of this clone: This same CDR3 is encoded by further DNA sequences in the sample. V gene TRBV27 combines with J gene TRBJ1-5; perhaps TRBD1 as D (6 bases). V dropped 0 bases and J dropped 3 bases, with 9 bases sitting between them. The germline gives CDR1 MNHEY, CDR2 SMNVEV (reference sequence). CDR3 length: 15 amino acids. The CDR3 here is CASSLSGTYNQPQHF. CDR3 bases: TGTGCCAGCAGTTTATCGGGGACATACAATCAGCCCCAGCATTTT.

V and J are TRBV4-2 and TRBJ2-3; D unresolved. CDR3 length: 15 residues. Germline V gives CDR1 LGHNA, CDR2 YNFKEQ. V gave up 0 bases and J gave up 0 bases, with 7 bases separating them. This CDR3 is CASSQEYLSTDTQYF. In DNA, the CDR3 is TGTGCCAGCAGCCAAGAGTACTTGAGCACAGATACGCAGTATTTT.

V is TRBV19 and J is TRBJ1-2, with TRBD1 as a possible D gene (6 bases). The germline gives CDR1 LNHDA, CDR2 SQIVND (reference sequence). The ends were cut back, 1 base at V and 4 bases at J, with 13 bases in the middle. The CDR3 runs to 15 residues. CDR3 residues: CASSIARQVPYGYTF. The CDR3, as DNA: TGTGCCAGTAGTATAGCCCGACAGGTACCCTATGGCTACACCTTC.

This chain joins TRBV6-5 and TRBJ2-7, with D perhaps matching TRBD2 (7 bases). The CDR3 runs to 16 residues. Germline CDR1 MNHEY, CDR2 SVGAGI. Trimming removed 0 bases at V and 1 base at J, with 13 bases between. The CDR3 loop is CASSYSGGRRSYEQYF. Here the CDR3 DNA reads TGTGCCAGCAGTTACTCGGGGGGGCGGCGGTCCTACGAGCAGTACTTC.

This clone showed up just once. This chain links TRBV10-3 with TRBJ1-4, with 7 bases fitting TRBD1. V dropped 8 bases and J dropped 5; count of bases not matched to a gene: 8. This CDR3 spans 14 amino acids. In germline, CDR1 is ENHRY, CDR2 SYGVKD. CDR3 DNA sequence: TGTGCCATCGCACCGGGACAGCAGAATGAAAAACTGTTTTTT. Amino acids: CAIAPGQQNEKLFF.

The chain combines TRBV5-4 with TRBJ2-5, with TRBD2 matching 7 bases. The ends lost 3 bases at V and 1 base at J; junction bases unmatched: 3. From germline, CDR1 is SGHNT and CDR2 YYREEE (reference sequence). The CDR3 loop spans 14 amino acids. The CDR3 nucleotides are TGTGCCAGCAGCTCAGGGACTACCCAAGAGACCCAGTACTTC. Translating it yields CASSSGTTQETQYF.

This clone was detected only a few times. The genes are TRBV2 and TRBJ1-2; unclear D gene. This CDR3 contains 13 residues. The V and J ends lost 11 bases and 0 bases respectively, with 13 bases between them. The germline V gene encodes CDR1 SNHLY and CDR2 FYNNEI. In nucleotides, the CDR3 is TGTGCCGGCTCCCGGGAGACTAACTATGGCTACACCTTC. Translating it yields CAGSRETNYGYTF. The entire variable domain, with the rest obtained from reference TRBV2 and TRBJ1-2, is as follows: EPEVTQTPSHQVTQMGQEVILRCVPISNHLYFYWYRQILGQKVEFLVSFYNNEISEKSEIFDDQFSVERPDGSNFTLKIRSTKLEDSAMYFCAGSRETNYGYTFGSGTRLTVV.

The rearrangement links TRBV6-6 to TRBJ2-5, with 9 bases lining up with TRBD1. The CDR3 has 14 amino acids. After removal of 7 bases from V and 4 bases from J, the junction contained 7 bases not matched to a gene. Germline CDR1 MNHNY, CDR2 SVGAGI (reference sequence). The CDR3: CASTLRDRVETQYF. DNA for the CDR3: TGTGCCAGCACCCTCCGGGACAGGGTAGAGACCCAGTACTTC.

This chain connects TRBV7-9 to TRBJ2-7, with TRBD2 matching over 8 bases. Germline CDR1 reads SEHNR; CDR2 reads FQNEAQ (reference sequence). V shed 4 bases, J shed 5 bases, and the junction held 16 bases outside the gene matches. The CDR3 is 17 amino acids. The CDR3 region is CASSSRRRGGQAHEQYF. The CDR3 bases are TGTGCCAGCAGCTCCAGAAGGCGCGGGGGGCAGGCCCACGAGCAGTACTTC. The entire variable domain, with the rest obtained from reference TRBV7-9 and TRBJ2-7, is as follows: DTGVSQNPRHKITKRGQNVTFRCDPISEHNRLYWYRQTLGQGPEFLTYFQNEAQLEKSRLLSDRFSAERPKGSFSTLEIQRTEQGDSAMYLCASSSRRRGGQAHEQYFGPGTRLTVT.

This sequence joins TRBV20-1 and TRBJ2-7; no reliable D call. Trimming left V 2 bases short and J 6 bases short, with 8 bases between. The CDR3 is 11 amino acids. Germline-derived CDR1 and CDR2 are DFQATT and SNEGSKA (reference sequence). The CDR3 spells CSARSSTEQYF. The CDR3 DNA sequence: TGCAGTGCTAGAAGTAGTACCGAGCAGTACTTC.

The chain employs TRBV19 and TRBJ2-3; D is perhaps TRBD1 (6 bases). The length of the CDR3 is 15 residues. V lost 5 bases to trimming and J lost 2 bases, with 14 bases between them. From germline, CDR1 is LNHDA and CDR2 SQIVND (reference sequence). The CDR3 is CASSLTGLYTDTQYF. The CDR3 DNA sequence: TGTGCCAGTAGTCTAACAGGGCTCTACACAGATACGCAGTATTTT.

The rearrangement joins TRBV2 to TRBJ2-5; D might be TRBD1 or TRBD2, each matching 6 bases. The V gene lost 6 bases and the J gene lost 5 bases, with 16 bases spanning the gap. The CDR3 totals 14 residues. The germline V gene encodes CDR1 SNHLY and CDR2 FYNNEI. The CDR3 nucleotides are TGTGCCAGCAGGGAACAGGGAGGCCGGGAGACCCAGTACTTC. Its protein product is CASREQGGRETQYF.

The chain is built from TRBV30 and TRBJ1-3; 7 bases are shared with TRBD1. CDR1 GTSNPN and CDR2 SVGIG come from the germline V gene (reference sequence). The V and J ends lost 0 bases and 0 bases, in that order; junction bases with no gene match: 5. This CDR3 is built from 16 residues. DNA for the CDR3: TGTGCCTGGAGTGTACGGGGACAGATCTCTGGAAACACCATATATTTT. Translation gives CAWSVRGQISGNTIYF.

Here the CDR3 reads CASSSAGRVKTQYF. CDR3 sequence (DNA): TGTGCCAGCAGTTCAGCGGGGAGGGTGAAGACCCAGTACTTC. This chain joins TRBV7-2 and TRBJ2-5; 7 bases are shared with TRBD2. V was pared by 6 bases and J by 6 bases, with 10 bases of the junction left unmatched. The germline V gene encodes CDR1 SGHTA and CDR2 FQGNSA. The CDR3 totals 14 residues.

V and J are TRBV19 and TRBJ1-5; no firm D call. V lost 4 bases to trimming and J lost 7 bases, with 8 bases between them. Germline values: CDR1 LNHDA, CDR2 SQIVND (reference sequence). This CDR3 is built from 12 residues. CDR3 residues: CASSNQWQPQHF. CDR3 DNA sequence: TGTGCCAGTAGTAATCAGTGGCAGCCCCAGCATTTT.

The chain uses TRBV15 and TRBJ2-7, with 8 bases fitting TRBD1. The CDR3 sequence is 13 residues long. Losses at the gene ends were 2 bases for V and 12 bases for J; bases not matched to a gene: 9. Germline-derived CDR1 and CDR2 are LNHNV and YYDKDF (reference sequence). Here the CDR3 reads CATSRTTGGKAYF. The CDR3 DNA reads TGTGCCACCAGCAGAACTACAGGGGGTAAGGCGTACTTC.

This chain links TRBV4-1 with TRBJ1-2; TRBD1 agrees at 7 bases. CDR3 length equals 17 residues. V lost 0 bases, J lost 7 bases, and 14 bases stayed unmatched. Germline CDR1 reads MGHRA; CDR2 reads YSYEKL. CDR3 region: CASSQDRGQASSGGYTF. CDR3 DNA: TGCGCCAGCAGCCAAGATAGAGGACAGGCCTCGTCGGGTGGCTACACCTTC.